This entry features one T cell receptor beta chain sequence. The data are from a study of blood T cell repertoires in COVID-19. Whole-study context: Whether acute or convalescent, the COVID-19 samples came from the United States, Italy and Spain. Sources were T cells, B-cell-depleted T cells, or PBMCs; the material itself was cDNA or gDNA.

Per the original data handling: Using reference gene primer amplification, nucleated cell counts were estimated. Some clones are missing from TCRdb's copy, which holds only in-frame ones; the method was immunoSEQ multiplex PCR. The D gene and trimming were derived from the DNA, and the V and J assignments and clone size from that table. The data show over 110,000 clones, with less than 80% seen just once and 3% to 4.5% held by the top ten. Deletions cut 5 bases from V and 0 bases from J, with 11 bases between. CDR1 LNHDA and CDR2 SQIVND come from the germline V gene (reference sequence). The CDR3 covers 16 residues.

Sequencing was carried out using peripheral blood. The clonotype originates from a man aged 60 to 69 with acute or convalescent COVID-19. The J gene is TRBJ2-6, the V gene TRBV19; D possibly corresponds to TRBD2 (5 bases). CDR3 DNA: TGTGCCAGTAGTGACTACAGACACTCTGGGGCCAACGTCCTGACTTTC. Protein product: CASSDYRHSGANVLTF.